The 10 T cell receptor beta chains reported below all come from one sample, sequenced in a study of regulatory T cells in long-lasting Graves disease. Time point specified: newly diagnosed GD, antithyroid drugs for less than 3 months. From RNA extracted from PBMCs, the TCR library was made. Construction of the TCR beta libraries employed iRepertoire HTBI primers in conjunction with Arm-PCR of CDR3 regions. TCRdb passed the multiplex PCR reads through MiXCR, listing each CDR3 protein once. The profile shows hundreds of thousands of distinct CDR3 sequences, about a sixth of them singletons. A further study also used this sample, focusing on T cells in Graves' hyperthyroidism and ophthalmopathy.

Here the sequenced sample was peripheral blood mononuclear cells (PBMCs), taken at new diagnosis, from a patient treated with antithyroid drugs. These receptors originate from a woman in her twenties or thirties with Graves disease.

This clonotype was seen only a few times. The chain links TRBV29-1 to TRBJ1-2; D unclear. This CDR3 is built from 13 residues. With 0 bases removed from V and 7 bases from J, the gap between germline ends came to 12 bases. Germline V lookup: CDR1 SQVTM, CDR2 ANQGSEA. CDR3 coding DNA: TGCAGCGTTGAAGATCCCCCCTCGGGTGGCTACACCTTC. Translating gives CSVEDPPSGGYTF.

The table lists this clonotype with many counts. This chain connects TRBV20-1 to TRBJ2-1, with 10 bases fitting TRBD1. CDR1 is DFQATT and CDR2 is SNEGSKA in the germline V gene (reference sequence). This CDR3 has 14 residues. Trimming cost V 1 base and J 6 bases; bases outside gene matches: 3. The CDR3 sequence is CSARGRTGGNEQFF. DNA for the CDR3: TGCAGTGCTAGAGGGCGGACAGGGGGCAATGAGCAGTTCTTC.

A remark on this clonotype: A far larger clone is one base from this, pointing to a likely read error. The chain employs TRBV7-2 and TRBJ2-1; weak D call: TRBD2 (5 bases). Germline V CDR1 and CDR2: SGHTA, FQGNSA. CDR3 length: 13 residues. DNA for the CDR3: TGTGCCAGCAGCTTATCCCGGGAAGAGACCCGGTACTTC. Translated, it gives CASSLSREETRYF.

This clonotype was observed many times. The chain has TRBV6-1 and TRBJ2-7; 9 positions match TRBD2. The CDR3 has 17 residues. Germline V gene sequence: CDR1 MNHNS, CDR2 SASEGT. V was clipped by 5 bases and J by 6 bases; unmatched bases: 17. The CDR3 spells CASSPDSGRKGKGEQYF. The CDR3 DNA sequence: TGTGCCAGCAGTCCCGATAGCGGGAGAAAGGGCAAAGGCGAGCAGTACTTC.

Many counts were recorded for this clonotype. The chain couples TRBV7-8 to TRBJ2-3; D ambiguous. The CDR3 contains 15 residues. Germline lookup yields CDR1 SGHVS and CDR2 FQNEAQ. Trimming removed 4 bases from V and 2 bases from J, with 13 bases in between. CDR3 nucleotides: TGTGCCAGCAGCTCCCCGAGACTGTTCACAGATACGCAGTATTTT. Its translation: CASSSPRLFTDTQYF.

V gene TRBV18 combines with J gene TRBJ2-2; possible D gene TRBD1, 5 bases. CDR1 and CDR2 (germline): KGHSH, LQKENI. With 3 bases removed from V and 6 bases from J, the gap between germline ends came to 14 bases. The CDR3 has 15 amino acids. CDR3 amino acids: CASSPRQRDPGELFF. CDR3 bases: TGTGCCAGCTCACCCCGACAGAGAGACCCCGGGGAGCTGTTTTTT.

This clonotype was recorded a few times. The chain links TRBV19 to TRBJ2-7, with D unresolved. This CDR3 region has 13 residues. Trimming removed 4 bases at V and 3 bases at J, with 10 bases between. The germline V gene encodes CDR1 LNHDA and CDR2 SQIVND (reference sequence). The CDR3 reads CASSTGRFYEQYF. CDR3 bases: TGTGCCAGTAGTACCGGCCGTTTCTACGAGCAGTACTTC. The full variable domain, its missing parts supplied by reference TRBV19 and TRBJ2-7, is DGGITQSPKYLFRKEGQNVTLSCEQNLNHDAMYWYRQDPGQGLRLIYYSQIVNDFQKGDIAEGYSVSREKKESFPLTVTSAQKNPTAFYLCASSTGRFYEQYFGPGTRLTVT.

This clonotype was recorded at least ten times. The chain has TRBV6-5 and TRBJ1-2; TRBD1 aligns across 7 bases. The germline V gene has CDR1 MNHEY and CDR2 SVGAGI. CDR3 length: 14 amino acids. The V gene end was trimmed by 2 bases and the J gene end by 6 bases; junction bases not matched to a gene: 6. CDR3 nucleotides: TGTGCCAGCAGTTACGGAGGGGGCGTTCATGGCTACACCTTC. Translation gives CASSYGGGVHGYTF.

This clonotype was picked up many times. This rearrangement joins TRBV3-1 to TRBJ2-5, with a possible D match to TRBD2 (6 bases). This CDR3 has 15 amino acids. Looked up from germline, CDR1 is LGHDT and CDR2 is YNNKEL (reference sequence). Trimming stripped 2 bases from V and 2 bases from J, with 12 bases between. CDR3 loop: CASSQIRDFQETQYF. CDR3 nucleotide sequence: TGTGCCAGCAGCCAAATCCGGGACTTTCAAGAGACCCAGTACTTC.

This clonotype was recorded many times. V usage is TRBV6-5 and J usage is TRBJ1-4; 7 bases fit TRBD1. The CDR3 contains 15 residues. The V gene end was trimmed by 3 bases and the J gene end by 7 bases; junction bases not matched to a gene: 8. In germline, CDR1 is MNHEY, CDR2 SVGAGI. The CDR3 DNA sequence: TGTGCCAGCAGTTATTCCGGGACAGTCCTTGAAAAACTGTTTTTT. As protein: CASSYSGTVLEKLFF.